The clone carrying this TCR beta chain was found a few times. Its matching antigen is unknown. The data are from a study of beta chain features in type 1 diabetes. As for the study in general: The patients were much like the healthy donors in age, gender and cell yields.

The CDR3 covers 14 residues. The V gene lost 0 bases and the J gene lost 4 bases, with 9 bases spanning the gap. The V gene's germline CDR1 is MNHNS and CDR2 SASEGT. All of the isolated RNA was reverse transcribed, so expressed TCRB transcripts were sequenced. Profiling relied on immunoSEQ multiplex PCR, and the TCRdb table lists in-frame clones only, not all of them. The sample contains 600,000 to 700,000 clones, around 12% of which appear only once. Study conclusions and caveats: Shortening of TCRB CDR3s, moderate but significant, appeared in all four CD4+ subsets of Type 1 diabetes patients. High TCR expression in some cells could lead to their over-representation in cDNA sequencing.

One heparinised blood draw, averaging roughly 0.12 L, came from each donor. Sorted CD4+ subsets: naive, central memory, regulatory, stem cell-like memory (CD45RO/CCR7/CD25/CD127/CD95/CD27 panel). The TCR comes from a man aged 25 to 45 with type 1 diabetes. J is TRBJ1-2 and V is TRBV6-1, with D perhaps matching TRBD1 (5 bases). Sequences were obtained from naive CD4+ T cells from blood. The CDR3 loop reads CASSEAGRAYGYTF. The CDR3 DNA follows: TGTGCCAGCAGTGAAGCGGGCAGGGCCTATGGCTACACCTTC.